The 15 T cell receptor beta chains below were found in one sample sequenced in a study of human T cells and chemical hapten exposure. TCRdb redid the calling of the 5' RACE reads with MiXCR, one entry per CDR3 protein. This table holds about 140,000 distinct CDR3 sequences, around 4.4% found once. Unfractionated whole blood was the source of the extracted total RNA. The receptors shown here come from a female donor in good health.

This clonotype has ten or more counts. This chain links TRBV10-3 with TRBJ1-3, with D maybe TRBD1 (5 bases). Germline V CDR1 and CDR2: ENHRY, SYGVKD. The V end lost 6 bases, the J end lost 5 bases, and 8 bases lay between the germline ends. This CDR3 spans 12 amino acids. CDR3 coding DNA: TGTGCCATCAGCCTGGACAGAAACACCATATATTTT. Translation gives CAISLDRNTIYF.

Points on this clonotype: Possible read error: a much larger clone is one base away. V and J are TRBV5-1 and TRBJ1-1; no clear D gene. Germline V lookup: CDR1 SGHRS, CDR2 YFSETQ. V was cut by 3 bases and J by 2 bases, with 5 bases left in between. The length of the CDR3 is 12 residues. CDR3 sequence (DNA): TGCGCCAGCAGCTGCCGAAACACTGAAGCTTTCTTT. It translates to CASSCRNTEAFF.

This clonotype was seen ten or more times. This chain links TRBV20-1 with TRBJ1-6; TRBD1 matches 8 bases. Trimming removed 0 bases from V and 7 bases from J; junction bases left unmatched: 14. CDR1 is DFQATT and CDR2 is SNEGSKA in the germline V gene (reference sequence). The CDR3 is made up of 18 amino acids. For the CDR3, the DNA is TGCAGTGCTAGAGATTCTTTGGGGACAGGATCGAGAAATTCACCCCTCCACTTT. Amino acids: CSARDSLGTGSRNSPLHF.

This clonotype appeared a few times. The chain couples TRBV5-1 to TRBJ2-6; D is unclear. The CDR3 runs to 13 residues. CDR1 is SGHRS, CDR2 YFSETQ, per germline. V was pared by 3 bases and J by 3 bases, with 4 bases between. Here the CDR3 reads CASSWIGANVLTF. In nucleotides, the CDR3 is TGCGCCAGCAGCTGGATTGGGGCCAACGTCCTGACTTTC. The full variable domain, its missing parts supplied by reference TRBV5-1 and TRBJ2-6, is KAGVTQTPRYLIKTRGQQVTLSCSPISGHRSVSWYQQTPGQGLQFLFEYFSETQRNKGNFPGRFSGRQFSNSRSEMNVSTLELGDSALYLCASSWIGANVLTFGAGSRLTVL.

This clonotype has a count of ten or more. J is TRBJ2-3 and V is TRBV4-2; D possibly uses TRBD1 or TRBD2 (5 bases each). This CDR3 comprises 19 residues. V was pared by 4 bases and J by 4 bases, with 27 bases between. Looked up from germline, CDR1 is LGHNA and CDR2 is YNFKEQ. CDR3 coding DNA: TGTGCCAGCAGCCGAAACCAAATCCGGGACGATTTCCCCCCAGATACGCAGTATTTT. Translating it yields CASSRNQIRDDFPPDTQYF.

The chain links TRBV11-2 to TRBJ2-2, with D perhaps assigned TRBD1 or TRBD2 (5 bases each). CDR1 is SGHAT and CDR2 is FQNNGV in the germline V gene. V lost 1 base to trimming and J lost 4 bases, with 13 bases between them. The CDR3 covers 16 residues. CDR3 sequence (DNA): TGTGCCAGCAGCTTAGTCGCCTTCGGGGCCACCGGGGAGCTGTTTTTT. Translated, it gives CASSLVAFGATGELFF.

This clonotype was seen ten or more times. The rearrangement uses TRBV9 and TRBJ2-3; TRBD2 agrees at 15 bases. Germline V gene sequence: CDR1 SGDLS, CDR2 YYNGEE. V was pared by 3 bases and J by 2 bases, with 10 bases of the junction left unmatched. This CDR3 spans 19 amino acids. CDR3 sequence (DNA): TGTGCCAGCAGCGAAGTCCCGGGACTAGCGGGGGGAACCACAGATACGCAGTATTTT. This sequence encodes CASSEVPGLAGGTTDTQYF.

There are many counts of this clonotype. The chain couples TRBV2 to TRBJ1-5; D is unclear. The CDR3 length is 13 residues. Germline V gene lookup returns CDR1 SNHLY and CDR2 FYNNEI. V lost 4 bases, J lost 7 bases, and 11 bases lay in between. The chain's CDR3 is CASSVNQYQPQHF. The CDR3 DNA sequence: TGTGCCAGCAGTGTTAATCAATACCAGCCCCAGCATTTT.

This clonotype has a count of ten or more. This sequence joins TRBV5-1 and TRBJ2-4; perhaps TRBD1 as D (6 bases). The CDR3 covers 15 residues. Trimming took 4 bases from V and 2 from J, leaving 13 bases between them. Germline CDR1 SGHRS, CDR2 YFSETQ. The DNA of the CDR3 is TGCGCCAGCAGCCTAACCGGGACAACCAAAAACATTCAGTACTTC. This codes for CASSLTGTTKNIQYF.

This clonotype was detected only a few times. The chain couples TRBV12-3 or TRBV12-4 to TRBJ2-3; D is tentatively TRBD1 or TRBD2 (5 bases each). V dropped 6 bases and J dropped 5 bases, with 12 bases sitting between them. This CDR3 spans 13 amino acids. The DNA of the CDR3 is TGTGCCAGCAGCGGGACGACCCGAGATACGCAGTATTTT. It yields the protein CASSGTTRDTQYF.

This clonotype was counted ten times or more. This chain joins TRBV11-1 and TRBJ2-2, with 9 nucleotides matching TRBD1. In germline, CDR1 is SGHAT, CDR2 FQDESV (reference sequence). The CDR3 contains 15 residues. Trimming took 5 bases from V and 5 from J; bases not matched to a gene: 6. This CDR3 is CASSQQTGGTGELFF. CDR3 nucleotides: TGTGCCAGCAGCCAACAGACAGGGGGAACCGGGGAGCTGTTTTTT. The variable domain in full, with the rest retrieved from reference TRBV11-1 and TRBJ2-2, is EAEVAQSPRYKITEKSQAVAFWCDPISGHATLYWYRQILGQGPELLVQFQDESVVDDSQLPKDRFSAERLKGVDSTLKIQPAELGDSAMYLCASSQQTGGTGELFFGEGSRLTVL.

This clonotype was counted at least ten times. The gene calls are TRBV5-1 and TRBJ2-6; no reliable D call. Per the germline V gene, CDR1 is SGHRS and CDR2 is YFSETQ. CDR3 length: 16 residues. The germline V and J ends were trimmed by 0 bases and 0 bases, with 7 bases remaining between them. Here the CDR3 DNA reads TGCGCCAGCAGCTTGGATCCGAACTCTGGGGCCAACGTCCTGACTTTC. Translated, it gives CASSLDPNSGANVLTF.

This clonotype was seen ten or more times. The V gene is TRBV5-1, the J gene TRBJ2-1; 9 bases align to TRBD1. In germline, CDR1 is SGHRS, CDR2 YFSETQ. J lost 3 bases, V lost 5 bases, and 6 bases had no gene match. The CDR3 covers 15 residues. The CDR3 DNA is TGCGCCAGCAGACCCCAGGGACAGGGCTACAATGAGCAGTTCTTC. Its translation: CASRPQGQGYNEQFF.

On this clonotype itself: A much larger clonotype is one base distant, so this may be a read error. This chain joins TRBV20-1 and TRBJ2-7, with a tentative D call TRBD1 (6 bases). The V gene lost 1 base and the J gene lost 11 bases, with 15 bases spanning the gap. The CDR3 has 12 residues. CDR1 and CDR2 (germline): DFQATT, SNEGSKA (reference sequence). This CDR3 reads CSARAEGVGKYF. The CDR3 region has the DNA TGCAGTGCTAGAGCTGAGGGGGTGGGGAAGTACTTC.

This clonotype was detected many times. The V and J genes are TRBV27 and TRBJ2-1, with 12 bases aligning to TRBD2. Germline-derived CDR1 and CDR2 are MNHEY and SMNVEV (reference sequence). The CDR3 is 21 residues long. The J segment lost 1 base and the V segment lost 6 bases, leaving 19 bases of the junction unmatched. CDR3 DNA: TGTGCCAGCAGAAAGGAGACCTCGGTCTTACTAGCGGGGGGTTCCTACAATGAGCAGTTCTTC. This encodes CASRKETSVLLAGGSYNEQFF.